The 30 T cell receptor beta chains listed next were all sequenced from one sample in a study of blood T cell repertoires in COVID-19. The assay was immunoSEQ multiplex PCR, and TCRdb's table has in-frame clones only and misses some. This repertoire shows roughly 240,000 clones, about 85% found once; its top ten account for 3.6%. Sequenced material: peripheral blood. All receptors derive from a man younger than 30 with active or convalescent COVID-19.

In nucleotides, the CDR3 is TGTGCCAGAGGGATGGGGAGCGGGGCCAACGTCCTGACTTTC. Translating it yields CARGMGSGANVLTF. V usage is TRBV2 and J usage is TRBJ2-6; D is possibly TRBD2 (5 bases). Germline values: CDR1 SNHLY, CDR2 FYNNEI. The CDR3 spans 14 residues. Trimming took off 9 bases at V and 4 bases at J, with 13 bases between the two ends.

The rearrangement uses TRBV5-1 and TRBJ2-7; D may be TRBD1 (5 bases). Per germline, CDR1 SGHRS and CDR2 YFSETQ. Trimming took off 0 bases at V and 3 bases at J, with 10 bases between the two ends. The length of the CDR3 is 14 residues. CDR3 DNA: TGCGCCAGCAGCTTGGCCGACAGCTACTACGAGCAGTACTTC. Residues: CASSLADSYYEQYF.

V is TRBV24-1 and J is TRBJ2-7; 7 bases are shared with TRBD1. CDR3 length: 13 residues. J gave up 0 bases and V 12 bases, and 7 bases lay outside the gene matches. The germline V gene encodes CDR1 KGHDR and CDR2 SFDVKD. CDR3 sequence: CAWDRDSSYEQYF. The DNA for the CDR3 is TGTGCCTGGGATCGGGACAGCTCCTACGAGCAGTACTTC.

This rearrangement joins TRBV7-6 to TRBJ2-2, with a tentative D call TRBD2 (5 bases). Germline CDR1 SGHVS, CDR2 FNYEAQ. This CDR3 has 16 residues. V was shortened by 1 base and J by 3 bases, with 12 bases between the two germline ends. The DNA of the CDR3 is TGTGCCAGCAGCTTAGGTGCCGGGGAAGACACCGGGGAGCTGTTTTTT. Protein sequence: CASSLGAGEDTGELFF.

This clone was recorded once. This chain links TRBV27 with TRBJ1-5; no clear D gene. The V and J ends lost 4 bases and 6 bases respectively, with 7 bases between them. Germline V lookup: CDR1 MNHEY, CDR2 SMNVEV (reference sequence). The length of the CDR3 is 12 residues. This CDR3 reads CASSSLGQPQHF. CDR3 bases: TGTGCCAGCAGTTCTCTCGGTCAGCCCCAGCATTTT.

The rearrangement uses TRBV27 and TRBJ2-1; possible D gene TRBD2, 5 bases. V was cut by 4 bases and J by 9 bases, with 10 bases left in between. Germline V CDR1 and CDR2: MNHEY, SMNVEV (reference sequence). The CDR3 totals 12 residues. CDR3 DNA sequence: TGTGCCAGCAGTTCGGTGAGGGCTGAGCAGTTCTTC. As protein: CASSSVRAEQFF.

CDR3 DNA: TGTGCCAGTAGTATTTATACAGGACACATTCAGTACTTC. Protein sequence: CASSIYTGHIQYF. The rearrangement joins TRBV19 to TRBJ2-4, with TRBD1 as a possible D gene (5 bases). Trimming took off 3 bases at V and 8 bases at J, with 11 bases between the two ends. The CDR3 extends over 13 amino acids. Germline loops: CDR1 LNHDA, CDR2 SQIVND (reference sequence).

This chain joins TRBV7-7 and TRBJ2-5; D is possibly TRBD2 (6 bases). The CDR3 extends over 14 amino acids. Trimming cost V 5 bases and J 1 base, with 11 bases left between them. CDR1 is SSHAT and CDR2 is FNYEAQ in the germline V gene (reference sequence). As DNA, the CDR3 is TGTGCCAGCAGCCCATCGACTAGCCAAGAGACCCAGTACTTC. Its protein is CASSPSTSQETQYF.

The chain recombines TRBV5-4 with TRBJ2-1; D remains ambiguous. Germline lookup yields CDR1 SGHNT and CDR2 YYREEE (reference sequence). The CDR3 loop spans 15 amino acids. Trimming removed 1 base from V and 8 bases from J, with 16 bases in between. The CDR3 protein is CASSLNWANGDEQFF. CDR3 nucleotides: TGTGCCAGCAGCTTGAACTGGGCGAACGGCGATGAGCAGTTCTTC.

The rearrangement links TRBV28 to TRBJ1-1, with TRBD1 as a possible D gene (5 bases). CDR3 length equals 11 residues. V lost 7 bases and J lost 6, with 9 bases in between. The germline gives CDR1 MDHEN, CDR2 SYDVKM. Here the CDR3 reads CASKGYAEAFF. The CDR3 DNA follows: TGTGCCAGCAAGGGGTATGCTGAAGCTTTCTTT.

DNA for the CDR3: TGTGCCAGCAGCCAAGCAGGGCCAATAGATGGCTACACCTTC. Its translation is CASSQAGPIDGYTF. The chain carries TRBV4-2 and TRBJ1-2, with D possibly being TRBD1 (5 bases). Per germline, CDR1 LGHNA and CDR2 YNFKEQ. The CDR3 loop spans 14 amino acids. V was clipped by 1 base and J by 6 bases, with 12 bases between them.

The CDR3 loop is CASSYGRGDLDTQYF. Here the CDR3 DNA reads TGTGCCAGCAGTTACGGGCGGGGGGACTTAGATACGCAGTATTTT. The chain couples TRBV6-5 to TRBJ2-3; 8 positions match TRBD2. Germline V gene sequence: CDR1 MNHEY, CDR2 SVGAGI. The J segment lost 5 bases and the V segment lost 2 bases, leaving 6 bases of the junction unmatched. The CDR3 sequence is 15 residues long.

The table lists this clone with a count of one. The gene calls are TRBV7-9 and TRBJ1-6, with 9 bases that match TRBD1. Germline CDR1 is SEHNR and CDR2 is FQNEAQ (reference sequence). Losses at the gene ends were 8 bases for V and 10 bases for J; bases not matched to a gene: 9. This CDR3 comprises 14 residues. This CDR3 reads CASESTGGTSPLHF. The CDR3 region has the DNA TGTGCCAGCGAATCGACAGGGGGGACATCACCCCTCCACTTT.

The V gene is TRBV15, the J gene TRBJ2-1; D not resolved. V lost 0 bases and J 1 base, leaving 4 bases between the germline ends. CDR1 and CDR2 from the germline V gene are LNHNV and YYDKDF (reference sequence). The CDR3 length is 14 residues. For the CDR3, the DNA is TGTGCCACCAGCAGAGAGTATTCCTACAATGAGCAGTTCTTC. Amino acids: CATSREYSYNEQFF.

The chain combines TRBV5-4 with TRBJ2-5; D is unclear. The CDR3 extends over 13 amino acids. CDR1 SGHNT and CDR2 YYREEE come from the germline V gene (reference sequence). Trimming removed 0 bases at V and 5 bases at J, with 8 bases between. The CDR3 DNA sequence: TGTGCCAGCAGCTTGGTCAACTCCGAGACCCAGTACTTC. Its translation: CASSLVNSETQYF.

As DNA, the CDR3 is TGTGCCAGCCGACGAATTACTAGCCCCTACAATGAGCAGTTCTTC. It specifies CASRRITSPYNEQFF. The chain employs TRBV7-8 and TRBJ2-1; D may be TRBD2 (6 bases). The CDR3 length is 15 residues. V lost 8 bases, J lost 2 bases, and 16 bases lay in between. The germline V gene encodes CDR1 SGHVS and CDR2 FQNEAQ. Looking up the rest from reference TRBV7-8 and TRBJ2-1 gives the full variable domain: GAGVSQSPRYKVAKRGQDVALRCDPISGHVSLFWYQQALGQGPEFLTYFQNEAQLDKSGLPSDRFFAERPEGSVSTLKIQRTQQEDSAVYLCASRRITSPYNEQFFGPGTRLTVL.

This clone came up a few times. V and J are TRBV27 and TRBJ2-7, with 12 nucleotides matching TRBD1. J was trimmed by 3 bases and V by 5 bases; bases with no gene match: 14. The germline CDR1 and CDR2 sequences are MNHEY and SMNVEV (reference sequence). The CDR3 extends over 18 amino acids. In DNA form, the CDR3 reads TGTGCCAGCAGTCCCTTGGGACAGGGGGCGAACAAGGACTACGAGCAGTACTTC. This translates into CASSPLGQGANKDYEQYF.

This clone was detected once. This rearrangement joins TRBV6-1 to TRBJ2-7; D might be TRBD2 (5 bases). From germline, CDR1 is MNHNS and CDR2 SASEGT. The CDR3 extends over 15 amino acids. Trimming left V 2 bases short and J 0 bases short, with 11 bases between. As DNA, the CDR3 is TGTGCCAGCAGTGAATGGAGGAGCAGCTCCTACGAGCAGTACTTC. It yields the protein CASSEWRSSSYEQYF.

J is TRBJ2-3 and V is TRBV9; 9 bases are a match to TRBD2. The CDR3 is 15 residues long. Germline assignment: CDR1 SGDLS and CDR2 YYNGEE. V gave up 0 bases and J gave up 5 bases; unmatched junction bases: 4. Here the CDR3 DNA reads TGTGCCAGCAGCGTAGGGGGACTAGCTTTAGATACGCAGTATTTT. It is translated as CASSVGGLALDTQYF.

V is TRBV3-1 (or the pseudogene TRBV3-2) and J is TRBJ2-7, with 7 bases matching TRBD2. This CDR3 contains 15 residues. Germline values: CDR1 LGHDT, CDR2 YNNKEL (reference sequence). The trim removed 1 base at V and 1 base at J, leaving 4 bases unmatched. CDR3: CASSQAGLQSYEQYF. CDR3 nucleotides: TGTGCCAGCAGCCAAGCGGGACTACAGTCCTACGAGCAGTACTTC.

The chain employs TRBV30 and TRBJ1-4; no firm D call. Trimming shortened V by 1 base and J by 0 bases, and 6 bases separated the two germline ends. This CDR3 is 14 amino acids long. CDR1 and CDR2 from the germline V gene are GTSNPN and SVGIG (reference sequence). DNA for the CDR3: TGTGCCTGGAGTGAGGAGCCAACTAATGAAAAACTGTTTTTT. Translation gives CAWSEEPTNEKLFF.

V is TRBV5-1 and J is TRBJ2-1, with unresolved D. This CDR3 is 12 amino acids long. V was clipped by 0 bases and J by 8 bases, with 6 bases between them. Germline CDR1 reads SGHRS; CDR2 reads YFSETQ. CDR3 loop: CASSLEQYEQFF. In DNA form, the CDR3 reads TGCGCCAGCAGCTTGGAACAGTATGAGCAGTTCTTC.

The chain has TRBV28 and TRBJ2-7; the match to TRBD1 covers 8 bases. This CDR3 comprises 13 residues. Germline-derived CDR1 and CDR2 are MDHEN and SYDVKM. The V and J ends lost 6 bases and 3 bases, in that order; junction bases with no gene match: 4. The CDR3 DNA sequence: TGTGCCAGCAGCAGGGGGCCAGTCTACGAGCAGTACTTC. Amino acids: CASSRGPVYEQYF.

CDR3 in DNA: TGTGCCAGCAGCAAAATAGGCGGGGGGGCTTCCTACGAGCAGTACTTC. Translated, it gives CASSKIGGGASYEQYF. The chain uses TRBV11-2 and TRBJ2-7, with 9 bases matching TRBD2. The germline CDR1 and CDR2 sequences are SGHAT and FQNNGV. V was clipped by 5 bases and J by 1 base; unmatched bases: 9. The CDR3 is 16 residues long.

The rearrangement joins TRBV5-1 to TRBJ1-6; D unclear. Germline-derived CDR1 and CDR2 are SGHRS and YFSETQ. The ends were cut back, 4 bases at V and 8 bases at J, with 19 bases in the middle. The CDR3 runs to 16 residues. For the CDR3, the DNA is TGCGCCAGCAGCCCACTAGACATCGGCGCATATTCACCCCTCCACTTT. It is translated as CASSPLDIGAYSPLHF.

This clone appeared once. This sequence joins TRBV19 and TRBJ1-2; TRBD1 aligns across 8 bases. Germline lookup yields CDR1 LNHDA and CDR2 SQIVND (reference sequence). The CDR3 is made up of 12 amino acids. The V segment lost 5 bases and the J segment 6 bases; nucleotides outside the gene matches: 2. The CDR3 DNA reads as TGTGCCAGTAGTCCGACAGGGGATGGCTACACCTTC. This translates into CASSPTGDGYTF.

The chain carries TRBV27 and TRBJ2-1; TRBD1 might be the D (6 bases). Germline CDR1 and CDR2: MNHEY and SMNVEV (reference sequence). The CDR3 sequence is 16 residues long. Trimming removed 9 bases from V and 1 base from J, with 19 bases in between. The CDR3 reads CASRPDSRTSYNEQFF. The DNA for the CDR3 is TGTGCCAGTCGACCGGACAGCCGAACTTCCTACAATGAGCAGTTCTTC.

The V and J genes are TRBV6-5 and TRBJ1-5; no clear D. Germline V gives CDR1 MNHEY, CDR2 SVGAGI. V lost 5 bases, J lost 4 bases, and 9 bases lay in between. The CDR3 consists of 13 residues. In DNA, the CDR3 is TGTGCCAGCAGTAAGACGGGGAATCAGCCCCAGCATTTT. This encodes CASSKTGNQPQHF.

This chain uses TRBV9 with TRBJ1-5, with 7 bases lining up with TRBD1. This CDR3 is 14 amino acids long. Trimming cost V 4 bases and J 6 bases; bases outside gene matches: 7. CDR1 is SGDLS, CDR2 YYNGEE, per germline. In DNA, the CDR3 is TGTGCCAGCAGCTCTGGACAGGCAGGTCAGCCCCAGCATTTT. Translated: CASSSGQAGQPQHF.

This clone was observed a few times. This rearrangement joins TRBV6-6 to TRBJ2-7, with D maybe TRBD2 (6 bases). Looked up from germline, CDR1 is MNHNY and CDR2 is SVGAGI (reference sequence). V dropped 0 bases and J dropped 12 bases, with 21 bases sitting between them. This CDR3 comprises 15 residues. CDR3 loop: CASSYSIAEGTDTYF. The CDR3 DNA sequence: TGTGCCAGCAGTTACTCGATCGCGGAGGGAACCGACACGTACTTC.